This TCR beta chain was recovered during a study of control samples from healthy donors and cancer patients. Here immunoSEQ multiplex PCR was the method, and the copy in TCRdb shows in-frame clones only, minus some. The sample lists about 75,000 clones, less than 95% occurring once. The CDR3 sequence is 14 residues long. Germline V gene data show CDR1 as SEHNR and CDR2 as FQNEAQ (reference sequence). J gave up 3 bases and V 3 bases, and 4 bases lay outside the gene matches. The sample consisted of blood. This receptor was identified in a woman aged 40 to 50 in good health. This chain joins TRBV7-9 and TRBJ2-7, with TRBD2 matching 8 bases. The CDR3 DNA is TGTGCCAGCAGCTTTACTAGCGGAAGCTACGAGCAGTACTTC. It specifies CASSFTSGSYEQYF.